This T cell receptor (beta chain) was found in a study of blood T cell repertoires in COVID-19. Looking at the study overall: Some COVID-19 samples were acute and others convalescent; all came from the United States, Italy and Spain. PBMCs, B-cell-depleted T cells, or T cells provided the cDNA or gDNA that made up the material.

In the authors' workflow: For nucleated cells, counts were estimated from reference gene primer amplification. The assay was immunoSEQ multiplex PCR, and TCRdb's table has in-frame clones only and misses some. Clone size and the V and J calls come from that table; the DNA yielded D and trimming. The sample lists 78,000 or so clones, around four fifths seen once, with roughly 9% in the top ten. Germline V gives CDR1 WSHSY, CDR2 SAAADI. This CDR3 is built from 16 residues. The J segment lost 6 bases and the V segment lost 6 bases, leaving 9 bases of the junction unmatched. The TCR was taken from a human donor in a cohort sampled during active COVID-19. This chain links TRBV10-2 with TRBJ2-2; 11 bases agree with TRBD1. The sequencing sample was made of peripheral blood. The DNA for the CDR3 is TGCGCCAGCAGCTCCGGGACAGGGGGTGACCCCGGGGAGCTGTTTTTT. Its translation: CASSSGTGGDPGELFF.